This entry concerns a single T cell receptor beta chain. The antigen remains unidentified. The data belong to a study of blood T cells in healthy people across ages. Findings and limits, study-wide: Not knowing donor CMV status may have confounded expanded clonotype changes. Estimates based on one million T cells were treated as lower bounds.

Sample-barcoded 5' priming and a J-beta primer mix drove a second PCR of 7 to 11 cycles. Every cDNA was tagged by a template-switch adaptor with 12 random nucleotides. TCRdb re-derived calls from the 5' RACE reads in MiXCR, one entry per CDR3 protein. The sample lists approximately 690,000 distinct CDR3 sequences; 58% were seen once. The CDR3 contains 14 residues. Germline loops: CDR1 SGHRS, CDR2 YFSETQ. V lost 0 bases, J lost 3 bases, and 2 bases stayed unmatched. Material: blood. This chain links TRBV5-1 with TRBJ2-5; TRBD1 agrees at 7 bases. The clonotype originates from a man in his 60s in good health. The CDR3 bases are TGCGCCAGCAGCTTGGAGACAGGGAAAGAGACCCAGTACTTC. Its translation is CASSLETGKETQYF.